The 20 T cell receptor beta chains below come from one sample, sequenced in a study of breast tumors, draining lymph nodes, adjacent tissues. The lymph nodes were axillary draining lymph nodes from breast cancer patients. Using its own MiXCR run on the multiplex PCR reads, TCRdb lists one record per CDR3 protein. This sample has under 300,000 distinct CDR3 sequences, with 34% found just once. Input material: axillary lymph node tissue. Receptors were obtained from a female donor with breast cancer. Some clones in this sample may be carry-over from other donors' samples.

This clonotype was counted between two and nine times. This chain joins TRBV7-9 and TRBJ1-1; tentatively, D is TRBD1 (6 bases). The ends were cut back, 5 bases at V and 1 base at J, with 14 bases in the middle. Germline loops: CDR1 SEHNR, CDR2 FQNEAQ (reference sequence). The CDR3 is made up of 15 amino acids. In DNA, the CDR3 is TGTGCCAGCAGCCCCAGGGGAGGACCGAACACTGAAGCTTTCTTT. This codes for CASSPRGGPNTEAFF.

This clonotype showed up many times. V is TRBV12-3 or TRBV12-4 and J is TRBJ1-3; D is ambiguous. This CDR3 region has 16 residues. V gave up 2 bases and J gave up 0 bases, with 11 bases separating them. The CDR3 DNA is TGTGCCAGCAGTTTAACCCCCACACACTCTGGAAACACCATATATTTT. Translation gives CASSLTPTHSGNTIYF.

This clonotype was seen many times. The chain joins TRBV12-3 or TRBV12-4 to TRBJ1-4, with 7 bases fitting TRBD1. The CDR3 covers 14 residues. The V segment lost 7 bases and the J segment 4 bases; nucleotides outside the gene matches: 6. CDR3 DNA sequence: TGTGCCAGCACCATGGGACAGATTAATGAAAAACTGTTTTTT. Translation: CASTMGQINEKLFF.

Worth noting for this clonotype: One end of the junction fails to match germline, which may point to a read error. The chain couples TRBV19 to TRBJ1-2; D perhaps matches TRBD1 (5 bases). Germline-derived CDR1 and CDR2 are LNHDA and SQIVND (reference sequence). The CDR3 sequence is 9 residues long. The CDR3 spells CASYMGQNF. CDR3 bases: TGTGCCAGTTATATGGGGCAGAACTTC.

The chain carries TRBV6-6 and TRBJ1-5; D unresolved. Germline V gene lookup returns CDR1 MNHNY and CDR2 SVGAGI (reference sequence). The CDR3 totals 16 residues. Trimming left V 5 bases short and J 1 base short, with 15 bases between. CDR3 sequence reads: CASSVLADLSNQPQHF. CDR3 nucleotide sequence: TGTGCCAGCAGTGTACTGGCCGATTTGAGCAATCAGCCCCAGCATTTT.

This clonotype was found many times. This chain's CDR3 is CASSSNPGQNLNYGYTF. CDR3 sequence (DNA): TGTGCCAGCAGCTCAAACCCGGGACAGAATTTAAACTATGGCTACACCTTC. The chain recombines TRBV7-2 with TRBJ1-2; 7 bases fit TRBD1. The CDR3 covers 17 residues. The germline V gene encodes CDR1 SGHTA and CDR2 FQGNSA. V lost 4 bases and J lost 2; bases outside the gene matches: 13.

This clonotype was found many times. V gene TRBV7-2 combines with J gene TRBJ1-2; D ambiguous. The CDR3 is made up of 13 amino acids. Trimming left V 4 bases short and J 4 bases short, with 10 bases between. Germline-derived CDR1 and CDR2 are SGHTA and FQGNSA. This chain's CDR3 is CASSYGGVYGYTF. The CDR3 nucleotides are TGTGCCAGCAGCTATGGCGGCGTCTATGGCTACACCTTC.

This clonotype was counted at least ten times. This chain connects TRBV7-8 to TRBJ2-2; 9 nucleotides match TRBD1. CDR3 size: 18 residues. Germline-derived CDR1 and CDR2 are SGHVS and FQNEAQ. The trim removed 0 bases at V and 7 bases at J, leaving 12 bases unmatched. The CDR3 sequence is CASSLASNRGRVGGELFF. The DNA for the CDR3 is TGTGCCAGCAGCTTAGCATCGAACAGGGGGCGGGTTGGCGGGGAGCTGTTTTTT. The variable domain in full, completed from reference TRBV7-8 and TRBJ2-2, reads GAGVSQSPRYKVAKRGQDVALRCDPISGHVSLFWYQQALGQGPEFLTYFQNEAQLDKSGLPSDRFFAERPEGSVSTLKIQRTQQEDSAVYLCASSLASNRGRVGGELFFGEGSRLTVL.

This clonotype appeared many times. The chain employs TRBV20-1 and TRBJ2-7; a weak D match, TRBD1 (6 bases). This CDR3 is 16 amino acids long. V shed 0 bases and J shed 4 bases, with 19 bases lying between them. Germline CDR1 reads DFQATT; CDR2 reads SNEGSKA (reference sequence). CDR3 region: CSARDMAGVSGYEQYF. As DNA, the CDR3 is TGCAGTGCTAGAGATATGGCAGGGGTTAGTGGGTACGAGCAGTACTTC.

This clonotype occurred many times. V usage is TRBV7-6 and J usage is TRBJ2-5; 10 bases align to TRBD2. Germline V gene data show CDR1 as SGHVS and CDR2 as FNYEAQ. Unmatched junction bases numbered 4, after V lost 7 bases and J lost 5 bases. The CDR3 is 13 amino acids. CDR3 region: CASKASGGETQYF. The CDR3 DNA reads as TGTGCCAGCAAGGCTAGCGGGGGCGAGACCCAGTACTTC.

The rearrangement links TRBV28 to TRBJ1-5, with unresolved D. There are 12 residues in the CDR3. The germline gives CDR1 MDHEN, CDR2 SYDVKM. Trimming pared 5 bases from V and 6 bases from J, leaving 8 bases between. The CDR3 loop is CASSVPGQPQHF. The CDR3 DNA is TGTGCCAGCAGTGTACCTGGTCAGCCCCAGCATTTT.

J is TRBJ2-5 and V is TRBV20-1; 7 positions agree with TRBD1. J gave up 5 bases and V 2 bases, and 5 bases lay outside the gene matches. The CDR3 contains 13 residues. Germline CDR1 and CDR2: DFQATT and SNEGSKA (reference sequence). Written as DNA, the CDR3 is TGCAGTGCTAGATCCCCGGACAGGGAGACCCAGTACTTC. Amino acid sequence: CSARSPDRETQYF.

This clonotype has ten or more counts. V gene TRBV2 combines with J gene TRBJ2-1; weak D call: TRBD1 (6 bases). CDR3 size: 15 residues. V shed 5 bases and J shed 5 bases, with 16 bases lying between them. CDR1 and CDR2 (germline): SNHLY, FYNNEI. The CDR3, as DNA: TGTGCCAGCAGTAACTCCAGGGGATCCCACAATGAGCAGTTCTTC. The encoded protein is CASSNSRGSHNEQFF.

The chain combines TRBV5-6 with TRBJ2-3; possibly TRBD2 for D (7 bases). CDR1 and CDR2 (germline): SGHDT, YYEEEE. This CDR3 spans 16 amino acids. V gave up 2 bases and J gave up 5 bases, with 18 bases separating them. The CDR3 reads CASSLDRTRRRDTQYF. In nucleotides, the CDR3 is TGTGCCAGCAGCTTAGACAGGACTAGAAGGCGAGATACGCAGTATTTT.

The chain uses TRBV11-1 and TRBJ1-2; D is perhaps TRBD1 (6 bases). V was cut by 5 bases and J by 6 bases, with 16 bases left in between. The germline V gene encodes CDR1 SGHAT and CDR2 FQDESV (reference sequence). CDR3 size: 14 residues. CDR3 nucleotide sequence: TGTGCCAGCAGCCCCGGACAGCTCGTTGATGGCTACACCTTC. Its translation is CASSPGQLVDGYTF.

The rearrangement joins TRBV6-2 or TRBV6-3 to TRBJ2-1; TRBD2 might be the D (5 bases). The V and J ends lost 2 bases and 5 bases respectively, with 16 bases between them. CDR1 MNHEY and CDR2 SVGEGT come from the germline V gene. This CDR3 region has 16 residues. The CDR3 loop reads CASSYEVGDPDNEQFF. The CDR3 region has the DNA TGTGCCAGCAGTTACGAGGTCGGGGATCCCGACAATGAGCAGTTCTTC.

The DNA of the CDR3 is TGTGCCAGCAGTTCACTTTTCGCCGGGGAGCTGTTTTTT. Encoded protein: CASSSLFAGELFF. The rearrangement uses TRBV6-5 and TRBJ2-2; no clear D. With 4 bases removed from V and 6 bases from J, the gap between germline ends came to 9 bases. The CDR3 contains 13 residues. From germline, CDR1 is MNHEY and CDR2 SVGAGI.

This clonotype was recorded at least ten times. CDR3 DNA sequence: TGTGCCACCAGTGAAGGGACTCCGTTAGGCGGGGAGCTGTTTTTT. Protein sequence: CATSEGTPLGGELFF. The chain joins TRBV24-1 to TRBJ2-2; possibly TRBD2 for D (6 bases). CDR1 KGHDR and CDR2 SFDVKD come from the germline V gene. The germline V and J ends were trimmed by 4 bases and 7 bases, with 15 bases remaining between them. The CDR3 is 15 residues long.

This clonotype was detected many times. V is TRBV10-3 and J is TRBJ2-7, with TRBD1 matching over 11 bases. J gave up 3 bases and V 9 bases, and 7 bases lay outside the gene matches. The length of the CDR3 is 14 residues. Germline-derived CDR1 and CDR2 are ENHRY and SYGVKD. The CDR3 loop reads CAISGQGAFYEQYF. The CDR3 DNA sequence: TGTGCCATTTCTGGACAGGGGGCCTTCTACGAGCAGTACTTC.

The chain is built from TRBV27 and TRBJ2-7; 8 nucleotides match TRBD2. Germline lookup yields CDR1 MNHEY and CDR2 SMNVEV (reference sequence). J lost 3 bases, V lost 5 bases, and 3 bases had no gene match. This CDR3 comprises 13 residues. The CDR3 reads CASSTTSGYEQYF. In nucleotides, the CDR3 is TGTGCCAGCAGTACCACTAGCGGCTACGAGCAGTACTTC.